What follows are 29 T cell receptor beta chains derived from one specimen sequenced in a study of prognosis after radiotherapy for stage I lung cancer. The study amplified the TCR beta CDR3 region from genomic DNA. This amplification was carried out by two rounds of multiplex PCR. The use of primers specific to each TRBV and TRBJ gene characterized first-round PCR. Each CDR3 protein gets one entry after TCRdb re-called the multiplex PCR reads with MiXCR. The sample records 45,000 to 60,000 distinct CDR3 sequences, around a third being singletons. Sequencing was performed on PBMCs, taken before or after stereotactic body radiation therapy (not recorded which). The receptors shown here come from a donor over 45 with non-small cell lung cancer.

For this clonotype: A far larger clone is one base from this, pointing to a likely read error. The rearrangement links TRBV6-5 to TRBJ2-7; TRBD2 aligns across 8 bases. The junction had 7 bases not matched to a gene; V was cut back by 6 bases and J by 9 bases. The CDR3 runs to 12 residues. Germline V CDR1 and CDR2: MNHEY, SVGAGI. The CDR3 here is CASSERESAQYF. CDR3 bases: TGTGCCAGCAGCGAGCGGGAGTCCGCGCAGTACTTC.

The chain links TRBV20-1 to TRBJ2-7; 13 bases map to TRBD2. The CDR3 is made up of 14 amino acids. Trimming at V came to 4 bases and at J to 3 bases, leaving 3 bases not matched to a gene. Per the germline V gene, CDR1 is DFQATT and CDR2 is SNEGSKA (reference sequence). CDR3 in DNA: TGCAGTGCTACCCGGACTAGCGGGAGCTACGAGCAGTACTTC. Protein product: CSATRTSGSYEQYF.

This clonotype was counted many times. The chain carries TRBV19 and TRBJ2-2; TRBD2 agrees at 10 bases. The length of the CDR3 is 17 residues. Trimming took 11 bases from V and 6 from J; bases not matched to a gene: 18. In germline, CDR1 is LNHDA, CDR2 SQIVND (reference sequence). In DNA, the CDR3 is TGTGCCGCGACGAGCGGGAGGGCCCCGCAGAGACCCGGGGAGCTGTTTTTT. Translating gives CAATSGRAPQRPGELFF.

Details on this clonotype: It is likely a read error: a sequence one base away is far more abundant. The chain is built from TRBV11-1 and TRBJ1-2; 8 positions match TRBD1. Germline V gene lookup returns CDR1 SGHAT and CDR2 FQDESV (reference sequence). This CDR3 region has 15 residues. The DNA of the CDR3 is TGCGCCAGCAGACGCGACAGGGGAGCAGGGTATGGCTACACCTTC. It encodes CASRRDRGAGYGYTF.

This clonotype was seen repeatedly, ten times or more. The chain combines TRBV30 with TRBJ2-1; tentative D call: TRBD2 (5 bases). The CDR3 totals 15 residues. Germline V CDR1 and CDR2: GTSNPN, SVGIG (reference sequence). V gave up 5 bases and J gave up 0 bases, with 14 bases separating them. CDR3 residues: CAWGRLGSSYNEQFF. The CDR3 DNA reads TGTGCCTGGGGACGACTGGGGAGCTCCTACAATGAGCAGTTCTTC.

This clonotype was counted at least ten times. The V call is TRBV18, the J call TRBJ2-1; TRBD1 matches 10 bases. The CDR3 covers 15 residues. The ends lost 3 bases at V and 2 bases at J; junction bases unmatched: 1. Germline values: CDR1 KGHSH, CDR2 LQKENI. The CDR3 DNA reads as TGTGCCAGCTCACCCGGACAGGGGGCCTACAATGAGCAGTTCTTC. It specifies CASSPGQGAYNEQFF. Looking up the rest from reference TRBV18 and TRBJ2-1 gives the full variable domain: NAGVMQNPRHLVRRRGQEARLRCSPMKGHSHVYWYRQLPEEGLKFMVYLQKENIIDESGMPKERFSAEFPKEGPSILRIQQVVRGDSAAYFCASSPGQGAYNEQFFGPGTRLTVL.

This clonotype was observed at least ten times. V usage is TRBV20-1 and J usage is TRBJ2-3; tentatively, D is TRBD2 (6 bases). The CDR3 spans 13 residues. V lost 3 bases to trimming and J lost 4 bases, with 11 bases between them. CDR1 DFQATT and CDR2 SNEGSKA come from the germline V gene (reference sequence). CDR3 sequence: CSAREGAPDTQYF. CDR3 coding DNA: TGCAGTGCTAGGGAGGGCGCCCCAGATACGCAGTATTTT.

This clonotype has at least ten counts. The V call is TRBV29-1, the J call TRBJ2-3; TRBD1 agrees at 7 bases. The CDR3 length is 13 residues. J lost 2 bases, V lost 6 bases, and 5 bases had no gene match. The V gene's germline CDR1 is SQVTM and CDR2 ANQGSEA. CDR3 in amino acids: CSVKGQLTDTQYF. For the CDR3, the DNA is TGCAGCGTGAAGGGACAGCTCACAGATACGCAGTATTTT.

This clonotype was counted ten times or more. The J gene is TRBJ1-1, the V gene TRBV12-3 or TRBV12-4; 7 bases map to TRBD1. This CDR3 region has 13 residues. J gave up 2 bases and V 4 bases, and 1 base lay outside the gene matches. CDR3 region: CASSWTGNTEAFF. CDR3 nucleotide sequence: TGTGCCAGCAGTTGGACAGGAAACACTGAAGCTTTCTTT.

In this sample, this clonotype turned up many times. This chain connects TRBV7-8 to TRBJ1-6; TRBD1 agrees at 9 bases. Trimming took 4 bases from V and 9 from J; bases not matched to a gene: 4. Per germline, CDR1 SGHVS and CDR2 FQNEAQ. This CDR3 comprises 14 residues. The DNA for the CDR3 is TGTGCCAGCAGCTCGGGACAGGGAGGTTCACCCCTCCACTTT. Translated, it gives CASSSGQGGSPLHF.

This clonotype was counted at least ten times. The chain employs TRBV18 and TRBJ2-7, with TRBD2 matching over 7 bases. J was trimmed by 5 bases and V by 5 bases; bases with no gene match: 24. The germline gives CDR1 KGHSH, CDR2 LQKENI. This CDR3 contains 19 residues. The DNA for the CDR3 is TGTGCCAGCTCAGCGCAGACTCTAGCGGCGATATTTCCTGGGGACGAGCAGTACTTC. It is translated as CASSAQTLAAIFPGDEQYF. Combining the CDR3 with reference TRBV18 and TRBJ2-7 gives the whole variable domain NAGVMQNPRHLVRRRGQEARLRCSPMKGHSHVYWYRQLPEEGLKFMVYLQKENIIDESGMPKERFSAEFPKEGPSILRIQQVVRGDSAAYFCASSAQTLAAIFPGDEQYFGPGTRLTVT.

This clonotype was counted ten times or more. V is TRBV24-1 and J is TRBJ2-2; 10 bases match TRBD2. Germline V gene data show CDR1 as KGHDR and CDR2 as SFDVKD. There are 14 residues in the CDR3. After removal of 7 bases from V and 4 bases from J, the junction contained 2 bases not matched to a gene. The CDR3 spells CATRSSGSTGELFF. The CDR3 DNA follows: TGTGCCACCAGATCTAGCGGGAGCACCGGGGAGCTGTTTTTT.

In the case of this clonotype: With only one base between it and a far larger clone, this is likely a read error. V and J are TRBV30 and TRBJ2-5; 9 bases line up with TRBD2. The end of the DNA is better explained by TRBJ2-1, so the J call may be wrong. The V gene's germline CDR1 is GTSNPN and CDR2 SVGIG (reference sequence). CDR3 length: 15 amino acids. The CDR3 sequence is CALSVPRTSVSEQFF. The CDR3 region has the DNA TGTGCCTTGAGTGTACCGAGGACTAGCGTGAGTGAGCAGTTCTTC.

This clonotype came up once. The rearrangement links TRBV7-9 to TRBJ1-1, with D possibly being TRBD1 (5 bases). V was trimmed by 6 bases and J by 11 bases, leaving 16 bases between them. Germline values: CDR1 SEHNR, CDR2 FQNEAQ (reference sequence). CDR3 length: 12 residues. The CDR3 sequence: CASSLSGREAFF. CDR3 nucleotide sequence: TGTGCCAGCAGTTTATCAGGGAGGGAGGCTTTCTTT.

About this clonotype itself: A far larger clone is just one base off, so this is likely a read error. V is TRBV6-9 and J is TRBJ2-7, with 7 bases matching TRBD2. In germline, CDR1 is MNHGY, CDR2 SVAAGI. Germline trimming cut 3 bases from V and 2 bases from J; bases unmatched to any gene: 4. This CDR3 has 14 amino acids. The CDR3 region has the DNA TGTGCCAGCAGTTACCGGGGGGTAGCCTACGAGCAGTACTTC. It yields the protein CASSYRGVAYEQYF.

This clonotype was recorded many times. The chain employs TRBV6-1 and TRBJ2-2; D is possibly TRBD1 or TRBD2 (5 bases each). The CDR3 is 14 residues long. Germline CDR1 MNHNS, CDR2 SASEGT. The ends were cut back, 7 bases at V and 2 bases at J, with 11 bases in the middle. CDR3 in amino acids: CASMSRDNTGELFF. In nucleotides, the CDR3 is TGTGCCAGCATGTCCCGGGACAACACCGGGGAGCTGTTTTTT.

In regard to this clonotype: A read error may explain this, as a much larger clone is one base away. This rearrangement joins TRBV7-6 to TRBJ2-3; no definite D call. V lost 2 bases and J lost 4, with 13 bases in between. This CDR3 is 15 amino acids long. Germline-derived CDR1 and CDR2 are SGHVS and FNYEAQ. The CDR3 sequence: CASSLLGSWPDTQYF. The CDR3 DNA reads as TGTGCCAGCAGCTTATTAGGAAGTTGGCCAGATACGCAGTATTTT. The full variable domain, its missing parts supplied by reference TRBV7-6 and TRBJ2-3, is GAGVSQSPRYKVTKRGQDVALRCDPISGHVSLYWYRQALGQGPEFLTYFNYEAQQDKSGLPNDRFSAERPEGSISTLTIQRTEQRDSAMYRCASSLLGSWPDTQYFGPGTRLTVL.

The table lists this clonotype with many counts. The chain employs TRBV28 and TRBJ2-5; the D gene is possibly TRBD1 (5 bases). The germline V gene encodes CDR1 MDHEN and CDR2 SYDVKM. The CDR3 consists of 13 residues. Trimming took off 8 bases at V and 1 base at J, with 11 bases between the two ends. The CDR3 reads CASSRTGQETQYF. CDR3 DNA: TGTGCCAGCTCCAGAACAGGCCAAGAGACCCAGTACTTC.

This clonotype has just one count. The rearrangement joins TRBV30 to TRBJ2-7, with D perhaps matching TRBD2 (6 bases). The CDR3 runs to 13 residues. Trimming cost V 3 bases and J 4 bases, with 13 bases left between them. Germline V gene sequence: CDR1 GTSNPN, CDR2 SVGIG (reference sequence). CDR3 in amino acids: CAWRVTGVYEQYF. The DNA for the CDR3 is TGTGCCTGGAGGGTGACGGGAGTTTACGAGCAGTACTTC.

This clonotype was observed many times. The V call is TRBV7-2, the J call TRBJ2-1; D not certain. The germline V gene has CDR1 SGHTA and CDR2 FQGNSA. Trimming shortened V by 1 base and J by 4 bases, and 2 bases separated the two germline ends. CDR3 length: 12 residues. CDR3 DNA: TGTGCCAGCAGCTTAGGTTACAATGAGCAGTTCTTC. Its protein is CASSLGYNEQFF.

This clonotype was found many times. The junction does not match germline at one end; this may be a read error. The rearrangement uses TRBV27 and TRBJ2-5; a possible D gene is TRBD1 (6 bases). Germline lookup yields CDR1 MNHEY and CDR2 SMNVEV (reference sequence). This CDR3 has 12 residues. CDR3 bases: TGTGCCAGCAGTTTATTACAGGGCGCTCTGAATTTC. Translated, it gives CASSLLQGALNF.

This clonotype was detected ten times or more. The rearrangement joins TRBV5-8 to TRBJ2-5; 7 bases are a match to TRBD1. This CDR3 has 14 amino acids. Looked up from germline, CDR1 is SGHTS and CDR2 is YDEGEE. V lost 3 bases and J lost 6; bases outside the gene matches: 8. The DNA for the CDR3 is TGTGCCAGCAGCTCTGGACAGGTCGGGCAGACCCAGTACTTC. It encodes CASSSGQVGQTQYF.

This clonotype came up many times. The V and J genes are TRBV10-3 and TRBJ1-3; D may be TRBD1 (6 bases). The CDR3 spans 13 residues. The V end lost 7 bases, the J end lost 3 bases, and 10 bases lay between the germline ends. CDR1 is ENHRY and CDR2 is SYGVKD in the germline V gene. The CDR3 DNA sequence: TGTGCCATCATGGCAGGGGTTGGAAACACCATATATTTT. The encoded protein is CAIMAGVGNTIYF.

This clonotype was counted many times. The genes are TRBV2 and TRBJ2-5; D could derive from TRBD1 or TRBD2 (5 bases each). Trimming took 5 bases from V and 13 from J, leaving 17 bases between them. The CDR3 runs to 12 residues. The germline V gene encodes CDR1 SNHLY and CDR2 FYNNEI. DNA for the CDR3: TGTGCCAGCAGTCGCCTCCGGGACCTACGGTACTTC. This gives the protein CASSRLRDLRYF.

This clonotype has a handful of counts. V and J are TRBV5-1 and TRBJ2-4; no clear D gene. The CDR3 covers 13 residues. V shed 0 bases and J shed 3 bases, with 4 bases lying between them. Germline V CDR1 and CDR2: SGHRS, YFSETQ. This CDR3 reads CASSLGGKNIQYF. The CDR3 coding sequence is TGCGCCAGCAGCTTGGGAGGCAAAAACATTCAGTACTTC.

This clonotype was picked up many times. This rearrangement joins TRBV12-5 to TRBJ2-1, with D tentatively TRBD2 (7 bases). This CDR3 region has 13 residues. The germline V gene has CDR1 LGHNT and CDR2 FRNRAP. The V and J ends lost 7 bases and 6 bases respectively, with 13 bases between them. CDR3: CASAPGGANEQFF. The CDR3 coding sequence is TGTGCTAGTGCCCCTGGGGGGGCCAATGAGCAGTTCTTC.

This clonotype was observed many times. The genes are TRBV30 and TRBJ2-7, with D maybe TRBD2 (6 bases). In germline, CDR1 is GTSNPN, CDR2 SVGIG (reference sequence). The CDR3 loop spans 15 amino acids. With 3 bases removed from V and 7 bases from J, the gap between germline ends came to 22 bases. The CDR3 nucleotides are TGTGCCTGGAGGGTAACGGGACTTACATCGTGGGAGCAGTACTTC. Its translation: CAWRVTGLTSWEQYF.

This clonotype was picked up many times. V is TRBV20-1 and J is TRBJ2-1, with D uncertain. The V gene lost 6 bases and the J gene lost 9 bases, with 15 bases spanning the gap. The germline V gene has CDR1 DFQATT and CDR2 SNEGSKA (reference sequence). The length of the CDR3 is 12 residues. CDR3: CSARTADFEQFF. CDR3 nucleotide sequence: TGCAGTGCCAGAACGGCCGATTTTGAGCAGTTCTTC.

As for this clonotype: A much larger clone lies a single base off, so this may be a read error. V is TRBV20-1 and J is TRBJ2-5; no reliable D call. The CDR3 runs 13 residues. Trimming took 1 base from V and 4 from J, leaving 10 bases between them. Looked up from germline, CDR1 is DFQATT and CDR2 is SNEGSKA (reference sequence). The CDR3 reads CSARVSVAETQYF. The CDR3 nucleotides read TGCAGTGCTAGAGTTTCAGTTGCAGAGACCCAGTACTTC.